The rows below give T cell receptor beta chains drawn from one sample of a study of blood T cell repertoires in COVID-19. Clones were sequenced by immunoSEQ multiplex PCR, and TCRdb holds only the in-frame ones, with some missing. Of some 350,000 clones listed, around 89% were seen once; the top ten hold around 7%. Sequences were obtained from peripheral blood. Receptor source: a man aged 18 to 29 with active or convalescent COVID-19. The conserved cysteine and the conserved F or W are not part of the CDR3 here. Some rows have no size entry. The others give once, few or many, or a class for an expanded clone.

TRBV19	-	TRBJ2-3	ASNGQGTDTQY
TRBV5-5	-	TRBJ2-7	ASSLGLAGVSYEQY
TRBV5-1	-	TRBJ2-2	ASSSGLNTGELF
TRBV6-2/TRBV6-3	-	TRBJ1-1	ASSYELWSPGTEAF
TRBV7-9	-	TRBJ2-7	ASSPDRGSLYEQY
TRBV6-2/TRBV6-3	once	TRBJ1-5	ASSWPAGGYSNQPQH
TRBV5-8	-	TRBJ1-3	ASSINRADTIY
TRBV6-5	-	TRBJ2-1	ASKAGGSAYNEQF
TRBV2	-	TRBJ2-1	ASSGLENGQF
TRBV5-8	-	TRBJ2-5	ASSSGLQWVETQY
TRBV7-9	-	TRBJ2-3	ASSLAMDTGTQY
TRBV5-4	-	TRBJ2-7	ASSSRTSGRYEQY
TRBV19	-	TRBJ2-7	ASSIFLAGGYEQY
TRBV7-6	once	TRBJ2-6	ASSWDWVSSGANVLT
TRBV12-2	-	TRBJ1-5	ASRLIGVTQPQH
TRBV18	-	TRBJ2-4	ASSQGTGAKNIQY
TRBV7-3	-	TRBJ2-1	ASSWTGGLDNEQF
TRBV7-8	-	TRBJ1-1	ASSRTGGGTEAF
TRBV7-8	-	TRBJ1-1	ASSLIETGTGNTEAF
TRBV4-3	once	TRBJ2-5	ASSQDRTGGPETQY
TRBV5-5	-	TRBJ2-5	ASSPLPQGQETQY
TRBV3-1/TRBV3-2	-	TRBJ1-5	ASSQGGTGGLQPQH
TRBV28	-	TRBJ2-5	ASSSPSGQETQY
TRBV7-2	-	TRBJ2-1	ASSSSWATYNEQF
TRBV18	-	TRBJ2-2	ASSPQGSGTGELF
TRBV20-1	-	TRBJ2-4	SASLPGRQKNIQY
TRBV7-9	once	TRBJ2-1	ASRVGQGAINEQF
TRBV5-4	-	TRBJ2-7	ASSLVDREAEQY
TRBV7-8	-	TRBJ2-5	ASSLRGRVRETQY
TRBV3-1/TRBV3-2	-	TRBJ1-4	ASSLGGSDEKLF
TRBV6-5	-	TRBJ2-7	ASSYGSGFSYEQY
TRBV11-2	-	TRBJ2-7	ASSPDRGYEQY
TRBV18	-	TRBJ2-7	ASSPEDSYEQY
TRBV6-5	-	TRBJ1-2	ASSYDYWDRGGGYT
TRBV28	-	TRBJ2-3	ASSFEEWAQY